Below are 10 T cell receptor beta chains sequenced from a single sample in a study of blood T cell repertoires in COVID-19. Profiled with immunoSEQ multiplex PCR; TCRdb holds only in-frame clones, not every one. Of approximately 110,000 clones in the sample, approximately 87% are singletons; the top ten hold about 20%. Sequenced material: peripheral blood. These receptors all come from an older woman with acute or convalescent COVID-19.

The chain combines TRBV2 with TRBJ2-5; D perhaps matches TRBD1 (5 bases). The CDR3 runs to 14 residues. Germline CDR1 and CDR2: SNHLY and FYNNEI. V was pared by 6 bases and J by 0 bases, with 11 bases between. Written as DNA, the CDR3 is TGTGCCAGCAGGCAGACAGAAAACCAAGAGACCCAGTACTTC. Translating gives CASRQTENQETQYF. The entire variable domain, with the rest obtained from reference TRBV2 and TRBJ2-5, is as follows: EPEVTQTPSHQVTQMGQEVILRCVPISNHLYFYWYRQILGQKVEFLVSFYNNEISEKSEIFDDQFSVERPDGSNFTLKIRSTKLEDSAMYFCASRQTENQETQYFGPGTRLLVL.

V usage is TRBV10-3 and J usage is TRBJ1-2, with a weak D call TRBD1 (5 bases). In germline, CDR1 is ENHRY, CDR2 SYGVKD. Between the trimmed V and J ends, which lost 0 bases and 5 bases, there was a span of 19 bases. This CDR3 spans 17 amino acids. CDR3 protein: CAISESPHSGGIYGYTF. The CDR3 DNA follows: TGTGCCATCAGTGAGTCTCCCCACAGTGGGGGGATTTATGGCTACACCTTC.

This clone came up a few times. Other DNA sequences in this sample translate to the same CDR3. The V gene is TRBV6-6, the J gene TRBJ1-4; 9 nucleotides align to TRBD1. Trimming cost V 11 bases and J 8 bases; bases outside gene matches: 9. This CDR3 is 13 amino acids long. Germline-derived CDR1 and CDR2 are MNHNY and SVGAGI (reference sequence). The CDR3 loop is CASSGTGREKLFF. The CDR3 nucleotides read TGTGCCTCCTCCGGGACAGGGCGGGAAAAACTGTTTTTT.

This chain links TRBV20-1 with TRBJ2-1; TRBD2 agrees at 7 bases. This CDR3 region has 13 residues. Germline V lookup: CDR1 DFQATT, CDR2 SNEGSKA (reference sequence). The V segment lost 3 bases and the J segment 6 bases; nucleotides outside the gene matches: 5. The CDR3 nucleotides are TGCAGTGCTAGTACAGCGGGGTTCAATGAGCAGTTCTTC. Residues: CSASTAGFNEQFF.

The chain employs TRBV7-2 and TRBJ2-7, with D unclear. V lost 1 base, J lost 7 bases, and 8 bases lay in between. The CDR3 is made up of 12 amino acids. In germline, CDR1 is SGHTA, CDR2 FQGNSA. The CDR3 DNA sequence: TGTGCCAGCAGCTTAGTAGACACTGAGCAGTACTTC. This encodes CASSLVDTEQYF.

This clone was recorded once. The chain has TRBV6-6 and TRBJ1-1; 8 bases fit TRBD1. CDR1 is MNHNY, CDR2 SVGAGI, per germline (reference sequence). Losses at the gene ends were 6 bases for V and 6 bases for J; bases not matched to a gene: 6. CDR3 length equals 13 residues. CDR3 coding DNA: TGTGCCAGCAGCCGACAGGGGTTGGCTGAAGCTTTCTTT. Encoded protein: CASSRQGLAEAFF.

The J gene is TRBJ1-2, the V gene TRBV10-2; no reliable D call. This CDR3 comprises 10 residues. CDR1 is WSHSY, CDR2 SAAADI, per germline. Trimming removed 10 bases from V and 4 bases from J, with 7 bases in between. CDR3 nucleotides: TGCGCCACCTTTCTCTATGGCTACACCTTC. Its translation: CATFLYGYTF.

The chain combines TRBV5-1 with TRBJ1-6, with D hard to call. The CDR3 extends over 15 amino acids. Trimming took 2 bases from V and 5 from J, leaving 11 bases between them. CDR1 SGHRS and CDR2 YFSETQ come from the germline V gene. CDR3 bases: TGCGCCAGCAGCTTTTCGGCGGTAAATAATTCACCCCTCCACTTT. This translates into CASSFSAVNNSPLHF.

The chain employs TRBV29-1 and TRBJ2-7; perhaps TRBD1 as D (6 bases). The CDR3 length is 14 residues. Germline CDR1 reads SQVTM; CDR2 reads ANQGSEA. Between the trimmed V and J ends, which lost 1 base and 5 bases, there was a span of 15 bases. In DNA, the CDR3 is TGCAGCGTTGAAGGTGGCAGGGGTTACGACGAGCAGTACTTC. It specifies CSVEGGRGYDEQYF.

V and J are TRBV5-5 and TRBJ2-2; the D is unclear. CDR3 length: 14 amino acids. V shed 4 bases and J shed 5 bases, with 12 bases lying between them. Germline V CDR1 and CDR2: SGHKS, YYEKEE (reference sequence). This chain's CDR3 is CASSVLTYTGELFF. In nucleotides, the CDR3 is TGTGCCAGCAGCGTTTTGACATATACCGGGGAGCTGTTTTTT.